This T cell receptor beta chain was identified in a study of cytomegalovirus exposure and HLA in healthy donors (dated by TCRdb to the late 2010s). The study in broad terms: An earlier analysis of 587 of the donors reported approximately 270 Gb of sequence data and some 120 million unique TCR beta sequences from 190 million or so T cells. An early release that covered several hundred HLA-typed donors contained approximately 300 gigabases of sequencing data and approximately 85 million unique TCR sequences. The study profiled the T cell repertoires of approximately 700 subjects by immunosequencing and related them to cytomegalovirus serostatus. Alongside the repertoire data, information on donor age, sex, ethnicity and CMV serostatus was compiled. A later genetic analysis took genome-wide SNP genotypes for about 60% of the roughly 670 donors and used that subset as a discovery cohort. In the later analysis, no new phenotypic data were used to find candidate immune exposures; instead, reliance was placed on TCR beta sequences and their occurrence across donors. The study was designed to test whether signatures of past pathogen exposure could be identified by cataloging public T cell receptors. In a later analysis, previously published TCR beta repertoires from fewer than 750 donors were re-analyzed and high-resolution HLA genotyping was added so that TCR occurrence patterns could be studied. About five DR-DQ haplotypes were treated as single units for association and clustering because of strong linkage in the cohort. In an earlier analysis of 550 to 700 of the donors, high-throughput TCR beta sequencing was used to judge whether each TCR beta V gene segment behaved as functional or pseudogenic. The study combined high-throughput TCR immunosequencing, statistical association of individual TCRs with disease status, and machine learning to predict cytomegalovirus infection status. All discovery cohort repertoires had been generated using a single sequencing platform. Among the approximately 430 genotyped donors, 75% to 90% belonged to the genetic ancestry cluster associated with self-reported Caucasian donors. A separate validation cohort of approximately 130 different subjects was used in addition to the approximately 700-subject first cohort. Typing coverage differed by locus: A, B, C, DRB1 and DQB1 were typed in roughly 620-630 donors, DQA1 in roughly 500, DPA1 in some 570, and DPB1 in about 450. HLA typing included class I and class II loci at four-digit resolution. On average, 235,054 unique TCR beta nucleotide sequences were sequenced per donor among about 400 genotyped donors of the cohort, with 15% to 20% of those sequences being non-productive. The paper as a whole reports these results and caveats: According to a later analysis, parvovirus B19, influenza, CMV and Epstein-Barr virus appeared linked to several top co-occurrence clusters. According to a later analysis, most CMV-associated TCR beta chains appeared to be HLA-restricted, and the HLA associations seemed to be driven largely by CMV exposure. The classifier was reported to diagnose cytomegalovirus status with high specificity and sensitivity in both the original cohort and the validation cohort. In the study, some 160 TCR beta chains were listed as associated with cytomegalovirus. It was suggested by the authors that the approach could potentially be generalized to other disease states and immunological phenotypes. A later analysis found that HLA-associated TCR beta chains were more clonally expanded and had lower generation probabilities than equally common non-associated chains. Compared with the 666-donor mean, donors in an Asian-associated ancestry cluster had fewer N-insertions in productive TCRs, according to a later genetic analysis. An association between a missense DCLRE1C variant and V-gene and J-gene trimming of TCR beta chains was found in a later genetic analysis and replicated in an independent cohort. Roughly uniform sequencing depth across donors was assumed in presence/absence analyses, although this assumption may not hold. A later analysis found that TCR association rates varied across HLA loci, with DRB1 alleles showing the most associated TCRs and HLA-C alleles the fewest. Correlated functional status among segregating V segments might be attributable to linkage disequilibrium, but an unknown experimental factor could not be ruled out. A later analysis associated 17,000 or so TCR beta sequences with specific HLA alleles at a false discovery rate of 0.05. Most TCR sequences were observed very rarely across donors, whereas some public TCRs were present in many individuals. The cohort was sequenced for TCR beta chains only, and without alpha or paired-chain data the features that could be detected were limited. Strong co-occurrence of HLA alleles, especially DR and DQ, made assigning TCR associations to individual alleles difficult. Because the 87-base-pair reads could not distinguish some IMGT-functional V segments, including TRBV6-2 and TRBV6-3, those segments were excluded. In an earlier analysis of more than 500 of the donors, most TCR beta V segments appeared in productive rearrangements about 90% or about 30% of the time, broadly matching IMGT annotations. Immune exposure information for the cohort was limited to CMV serostatus. A cluster of highly shared sequence variants was judged likely to be a technical artifact of the sequencing pipeline. Because HLA typing was unavailable for some donors at each locus, only the typed subset was used in association tests. A further reported finding was that TCR beta sequences accurately predicted the HLA-A and HLA-B alleles for most subjects in the first cohort. In vitro tests confirmed that a few of the cytomegalovirus-associated TCR beta chains recognize cytomegalovirus antigens. The earlier analysis of 450 to 700 of the donors excluded 15 to 20 rarely observed V segments, including chromosome 9 orphons, because counts were too low.

Libraries were built with the immunoSEQ multiplex PCR assay. A mixture of 60 forward primers for TCR Vbeta segments and 13 reverse primers for TCR Jbeta segments was used in the multiplex PCR. The CDR3 region of rearranged TCR beta genes was amplified from genomic DNA with a multiplex PCR assay. The Illumina HiSeq System was used to sequence the amplified TCR beta libraries as 87-base-pair reads. Per the original workflow: A later analysis tallied roughly 80 million unique TCR beta chains across the roughly 610 repertoires, and about 10 million of those chains were shared by two or more donors. A nearest-neighbor algorithm error-corrected the raw reads and collapsed the reads into unique sequences, merging closely related sequences to remove PCR and sequencing errors. V, D and J gene segments were assigned by aligning CDR3 sequences to IMGT reference sequences. Each retained sequence needed at least a six-nucleotide match to both a V gene segment and a J gene segment. A rearrangement counted as productive if the CDR3 had no stop codons and remained in frame with V and J, and every other rearrangement counted as non-productive. CDR3 was defined by IMGT convention, running from the second conserved V-encoded cysteine to the conserved J-encoded phenylalanine. The earlier analysis of roughly 590 of the donors excluded sequences that lacked an unambiguous match to a single V gene segment. In an earlier analysis of several hundred of the donors, a V segment was called functional when productive rearrangements were above 56.7%, and segregating when the standard deviation between donors exceeded 5%. To diagnose cytomegalovirus status from the catalog of TCR beta chain sequences, a statistical classification framework was built. A later analysis assigned V and J genes by comparing TCR nucleotide sequences with IMGT/GENE-DB human TR gene sequences. The TCRdist pipeline was used in a later analysis to assign CDR3 sequences and most-parsimonious VDJ recombination scenarios. In a later analysis, each TCR beta chain was defined by its CDR3 amino acid sequence together with its V-gene family, and reads without a unique V-gene family were excluded. To address suspected cross-contamination and a sequencing artifact, a later analysis removed under 600 highly shared, low-generation-probability nucleotide sequences. In a later analysis, a clonal expansion index for each public chain was calculated from normalized within-repertoire ranks of inferred template counts. A later analysis computed generation probabilities with a VDJ recombination model fitted to out-of-frame rearrangements, and checked the results against IGoR. A later analysis scored TCR-TCR, TCR-HLA and TCR-CMV co-occurrence with hypergeometric tests, applying a repertoire-size bias correction to TCR pairs. A later analysis estimated false discovery rates by permuting HLA or CMV assignments 20 times. In a later analysis, co-occurring TCRs were grouped with DBSCAN, and TCRdist sequence similarity was added when clustering was performed within HLA-allele-positive subsets. Repertoires with fewer than 30,000 or more than 120,000 public chains, plus five repertoires with anomalous nucleotide sharing, were excluded from co-occurrence clustering. TCRdb obtained this table from immuneACCESS and retained in-frame rearrangements with V and J assigned. These tables miss some clones; where compared with another copy, unresolved V genes account for less than half of the shortfall, and the remainder is unexplained. Clonal size and the V and J genes are those of that table, whereas D and trimming came from the DNA. The sample table lists approximately 180,000 clones, around 80% of them with a count of one. The top ten constitute about 1.8% of the sample.

The junction shows trimming of 6 bases on V and 7 bases on J, plus 10 bases between the germline ends. There are 13 amino acids in the CDR3, from cysteine to phenylalanine inclusive. The read is trimmed to its CDR3 DNA, 39 bases read in frame from base 1. CDR1 MNHNY and CDR2 SVGAGI were looked up in the germline V gene (reference sequence). A remark on this clone: Which antigen it targets is not known. No quality values exist for individual bases; no much larger clone is one base distant.

The cohort comprised under 700 healthy bone marrow donors. At the time of sampling, every cohort member was nominally healthy, though immune exposures that went unrecorded were likely present. The donor tested CMV seronegative, placing the donor among the 300 to 450 seronegative members of the cohort. A peripheral blood sample was provided by each donor, and peripheral blood mononuclear cells were used for TCR beta sequencing. Genomic DNA was extracted from the blood cell samples with the Qiagen DNeasy Blood Extraction Kit. Sequenced input: PBMCs. The sequence is built from TRBV6-6 and TRBJ1-6; TRBD1 is perhaps the D gene, given 6 matching bases. This clonotype was sampled from a man between 18 and 29 years old in good health and CMV-seronegative. The bases read TGTGCCAGCAGGAGACAGGCAAATTCACCCCTCCACTTT. Its protein is CASRRQANSPLHF.